This is a list of T cell receptor beta chains from one sample in a study of response to subunit inactivated influenza vaccine. Each CDR3 protein gets one entry after TCRdb re-called the RT-PCR reads with MiXCR. The sample records a few hundred thousand distinct CDR3 sequences, approximately 11% being singletons. Another study also made use of these data, one on T cells expressing NK-cell markers.

Source: PBMCs from blood, taken on the day of vaccination. All receptors come from a man in his fifties who received an inactivated influenza vaccine. The CDR3 runs from the conserved cysteine through the conserved F or W. The D gene is left open where the match is weak. Clone size is given for some rows only: seen once, a few or many times, or a class if the clone is expanded.

-,TRBD1,TRBJ2-5,TRBV6-1,TGTGCCAGCACCTTGACGGGACAGCAAGAGACCCAGTACTTC,CASTLTGQQETQYF
many,TRBD1,TRBJ2-1,TRBV4-1,TGCGCCAGCAGCCACCTGGGACAGTACAATGAGCAGTTCTTC,CASSHLGQYNEQFF
-,-,TRBJ2-3,TRBV9,TGTGCCAGCAGCGATGAGAGTGTCGCAGATACGCAGTATTTT,CASSDESVADTQYF
-,TRBD1,TRBJ1-2,TRBV11-2,TGTGCCAGCAGCCCCGGGACAGCTTCACATTATGGCTACACCTTC,CASSPGTASHYGYTF
-,-,TRBJ2-7,TRBV7-8,TGTGCCAGCAGCTTAGCTATACCAGGCAGAGCAGTTACCTACGAGCAGTACTTC,CASSLAIPGRAVTYEQYF
few,-,TRBJ2-1,TRBV15,TGTGCCACCAGCAGTCCCCGGGGTTCAGGGGATGAGCAGTTCTTC,CATSSPRGSGDEQFF
few,TRBD2,TRBJ2-2,TRBV7-2,TGTGCCACCCGCGGGAGGCCCGCGAACACCGGGGAGCTGTTTTTT,CATRGRPANTGELFF
-,TRBD1,TRBJ2-3,TRBV5-1,TGCGCCAGCAGCTGGACAGGGGCCAGCACAGATACGCAGTATTTT,CASSWTGASTDTQYF
many,-,TRBJ1-3,TRBV6-5,TGTGCCAGCAGTTTCTATATCTCAGGGGCTGGAAACACCATATATTTT,CASSFYISGAGNTIYF
many,TRBD1,TRBJ1-1,TRBV5-1,TGCGCCAGCAGCGGAGACAGGGGAATGAACACTGAAGCTTTCTTT,CASSGDRGMNTEAFF
few,TRBD2,TRBJ2-2,TRBV3-1,TGTGCCAGCAGCCGATATAGCGGGATAGACACCGGGGAGCTGTTTTTT,CASSRYSGIDTGELFF
many,-,TRBJ1-5,TRBV12-3/TRBV12-4,TGTGCCAGCAGTTTTTTGGGGGGAAGTCAGCCCCAGCATTTT,CASSFLGGSQPQHF
-,-,TRBJ1-1,TRBV5-6,TGTGCCAGCAGCGAACCGGCGGGGAACACTGAAGCTTTCTTT,CASSEPAGNTEAFF
few,-,TRBJ1-5,TRBV12-3/TRBV12-4,TGTGCCAGCAGTTTTTTCCGACTTAGCCAGCCCCAGCATTTT,CASSFFRLSQPQHF
many,-,TRBJ1-5,TRBV20-1,TGCAGTGCTAGAGATCCCACCGGGGGCAATCAGCCCCAGCATTTT,CSARDPTGGNQPQHF
few,TRBD2,TRBJ2-1,TRBV20-1,TGCAGTGCTAGAGCCGGGGGGGGATACAATGAGCAGTTCTTC,CSARAGGGYNEQFF
few,TRBD1,TRBJ2-1,TRBV7-2,TGTGCCAGCAGCTCGAAGAGTCAGGGGGCGCCTTACAATGAGCAGTTCTTC,CASSSKSQGAPYNEQFF
-,-,TRBJ1-1,TRBV5-6,TGTGCCAGCAGCTTGGAACAGGGCAGTTGGACTGAAGCTTTCTTT,CASSLEQGSWTEAFF
few,-,TRBJ1-5,TRBV28,TGTGCCAGCAGTCTAGGACCCTTGATGAGTCAGCCCCAGCATTTT,CASSLGPLMSQPQHF
few,TRBD2,TRBJ2-1,TRBV6-1,TGTGCCAGCAGTGGGAGCGGGAGGGCCGATGAGCAGTTCTTC,CASSGSGRADEQFF
-,TRBD1,TRBJ1-1,TRBV12-3/TRBV12-4,TGTGCCAGCAGGAAGAACAGGGGTTTGGTGGCTTTCTTT,CASRKNRGLVAFF
-,-,TRBJ2-1,TRBV9,TGTGCCAGCAGCGCCGCCAGGGGTACTGAAAATGAGCAGTTCTTC,CASSAARGTENEQFF
-,-,TRBJ2-5,TRBV20-1,TGCAGTGCCTATAGAACCGACACCGGGGAGACCCAGTACTTC,CSAYRTDTGETQYF
-,-,TRBJ2-2,TRBV20-1,TGCAGTGCTAGGCCCGACGGGGAGCTGTTTTTT,CSARPDGELFF
few,-,TRBJ1-5,TRBV12-3/TRBV12-4,TGTGCCAGCAGTTTAGGGGACACCTATAGCAATCAGCCCCAGCATTTT,CASSLGDTYSNQPQHF
many,TRBD1,TRBJ2-3,TRBV5-1,TGCGCCAGCAGCTTGGGACAGGGGATAGATACGCAGTATTTT,CASSLGQGIDTQYF
-,TRBD2,TRBJ2-7,TRBV3-1,TGTGCCAGCAGCCAAGGGCATCTAGCGGTCTCTGTATACTTC,CASSQGHLAVSVYF
-,-,TRBJ2-7,TRBV20-1,TGCAGTGCTCCCCCCGCAGGGCGTAGCTACGAGCAGTACTTC,CSAPPAGRSYEQYF
few,-,TRBJ1-3,TRBV12-3/TRBV12-4,TGTGCCAGCAGTTTGTACGAGGGTTCCTCTGGAAACACCATATATTTT,CASSLYEGSSGNTIYF
-,-,TRBJ2-3,TRBV25-1,TGTGCCAGCAGTGAATTCGGGCTCTCAGATACGCAGTATTTT,CASSEFGLSDTQYF
few,-,TRBJ2-3,TRBV6-4,TGTGCCAGCAGTGAATCGGCCGTACCCCCAGATACGCAGTATTTT,CASSESAVPPDTQYF
many,-,TRBJ2-2,TRBV7-2,TGTGCCAGCAGCTTAGTGTCGAACACCGGGGAGCTGTTTTTT,CASSLVSNTGELFF
few,-,TRBJ1-1,TRBV4-3,TGCGCCAGCAGCCAGGCAGGGCAGGGGCCCTTGTGGACTGAAGCTTTCTTT,CASSQAGQGPLWTEAFF
few,-,TRBJ2-2,TRBV9,TGTGCCAGCAGCCCCCCCTTGATCGGGGAGCTGTTTTTT,CASSPPLIGELFF
few,TRBD2,TRBJ2-7,TRBV3-1,TGTGCCAGCAGCCAAGCCCCTAGCGGGAGGGTCTACGAGCAGTACTTC,CASSQAPSGRVYEQYF
many,TRBD1,TRBJ1-1,TRBV3-1,TGTGCCAGCAGCTATACAGGGGCGAACACTGAAGCTTTCTTT,CASSYTGANTEAFF
few,-,TRBJ2-7,TRBV20-1,TGCAGTGCTAGAGATTTCAGGGACACTTCCTACGAGCAGTACTTC,CSARDFRDTSYEQYF
few,TRBD1,TRBJ2-7,TRBV6-5,TGTGCCAGCAGTTTAGGTTACGAGGGGGCATACGAGCAGTACTTC,CASSLGYEGAYEQYF
few,-,TRBJ2-5,TRBV12-3/TRBV12-4,TGTGCCAGCAGTTTAACCCCCTCCCAGGAGACCCAGTACTTC,CASSLTPSQETQYF
many,-,TRBJ1-1,TRBV6-6,TGTGCCAGCACTCGGACAGAGAACACTGAAGCTTTCTTT,CASTRTENTEAFF
many,TRBD1,TRBJ2-2,TRBV5-1,TGCGCCAGCAGCGCCGGGACAGGGGATACGGGGGAGCTGTTTTTT,CASSAGTGDTGELFF
-,TRBD1,TRBJ1-2,TRBV6-2/TRBV6-3,TGTGCCAGCGAAACGGGACAGGGTACCTATGGCTACACCTTC,CASETGQGTYGYTF
-,-,TRBJ2-2,TRBV10-3,TGTGCCATCAGCCAAGGCGTTGGAAGGAACACCGGGGAGCTGTTTTTT,CAISQGVGRNTGELFF
-,-,TRBJ2-7,TRBV15,TGTGCCACCAGCAGAGCCAGGGCGACCTACGAGCAGTACTTC,CATSRARATYEQYF
-,TRBD1,TRBJ2-7,TRBV9,TGTGCCAGCAGCGGAGGGACAGGGTTTCACGAGCAGTACTTC,CASSGGTGFHEQYF
-,-,TRBJ2-4,TRBV6-2/TRBV6-3,TGTGCCAGCAGTTATAGGAACCGGCGGGGCGGAAACATTCAGTACTTC,CASSYRNRRGGNIQYF
few,-,TRBJ2-5,TRBV6-5,TGTGCCAGCAGTCCAGAGGGGGGAACCCAGTACTTC,CASSPEGGTQYF
few,-,TRBJ2-7,TRBV7-2,TGTGCCAGCAGCTTAATAGGTCGGGAGCGCTCCTACGAGCAGTACTTC,CASSLIGRERSYEQYF
few,-,TRBJ2-2,TRBV6-2/TRBV6-3,TGTGCCAGCATTGCAGTGCGAGGTGCCGGGGAGCTGTTTTTT,CASIAVRGAGELFF
-,-,TRBJ2-5,TRBV25-1,TGTGCCAGCAGCGGAGCACAAGAGACCCAGTACTTC,CASSGAQETQYF
few,TRBD2,TRBJ2-3,TRBV6-1,TGTGCCAGCAGCCAGCGGGGGGTGGCAGATACGCAGTATTTT,CASSQRGVADTQYF
few,-,TRBJ1-2,TRBV6-2/TRBV6-3,TGTGCCAGCAGCCGTCCAGAGGGGGTATATGGCTACACCTTC,CASSRPEGVYGYTF